The 3 T cell receptor beta chains listed next were all sequenced from one sample in a study of cytomegalovirus exposure and HLA in healthy donors. A multiplex PCR was run with 60 Vbeta primers and 13 Jbeta primers. This table comes from immunoSEQ multiplex PCR, and its TCRdb copy is limited to in-frame clones, with some not included. The sample contains 200,000 to 250,000 clones, about 80% of which appear only once. Sequencing was done on a sample of PBMCs. The receptors derive from a girl aged 5-17 years in good health and CMV-seronegative.

CDR3: CASSRDRGFYEQYF. The CDR3 DNA follows: TGTGCCAGCAGCCGGGACAGGGGGTTCTACGAGCAGTACTTC. The V gene is TRBV7-2, the J gene TRBJ2-7; 11 bases align to TRBD1. Germline CDR1 is SGHTA and CDR2 is FQGNSA. The CDR3 extends over 14 amino acids. With V trimmed by 5 bases and J by 3 bases, 3 bases remained unmatched.

The chain is built from TRBV7-2 and TRBJ2-7; 7 bases map to TRBD1. This CDR3 has 15 residues. Germline assignment: CDR1 SGHTA and CDR2 FQGNSA. J gave up 3 bases and V 1 base, and 6 bases lay outside the gene matches. The CDR3 is CASSLDGAGGYEQYF. Here the CDR3 DNA reads TGTGCCAGCAGCTTAGACGGGGCAGGGGGCTACGAGCAGTACTTC.

This clone appeared a few times. The V and J genes are TRBV19 and TRBJ2-7; 9 bases match TRBD2. The V segment lost 7 bases and the J segment 6 bases; nucleotides outside the gene matches: 7. Germline CDR1 LNHDA, CDR2 SQIVND (reference sequence). This CDR3 has 13 amino acids. CDR3 region: CASKDIAGVEQYF. The CDR3 DNA sequence: TGTGCCAGTAAGGACATAGCGGGAGTCGAGCAGTACTTC.